Listed here are 27 T cell receptor beta chains from one sample, sequenced in a study of sequential checkpoint blockade in melanoma. The treatment is: randomized to nivolumab then ipilimumab (arm A) or the reverse (arm B). Assay used: immunoSEQ multiplex PCR; TCRdb lists only in-frame clones, some missing. Of around 2,000 clones listed, roughly 57% are singletons. Sequencing was performed on CD8+ T cells sorted from blood (inferred from file names), taken from a patient given nivolumab and ipilimumab in sequence. All receptors derive from a human patient with melanoma. Some clones in this sample may be carry-over from other donors' samples.

This clone was seen a handful of times. The chain links TRBV14 to TRBJ2-7; the match to TRBD1 covers 9 bases. Germline V lookup: CDR1 SGHDN, CDR2 FVKESK. The ends lost 6 bases at V and 6 bases at J; junction bases unmatched: 12. The CDR3 runs 15 residues. The CDR3 coding sequence is TGTGCCAGCAGAGGTAACAGGGGGCCGTTCCTCGAGCAGTACTTC. This codes for CASRGNRGPFLEQYF.

This chain uses TRBV7-3 with TRBJ2-7; D remains unclear. CDR3 length equals 14 residues. Trimming left V 2 bases short and J 2 bases short, with 10 bases between. The germline gives CDR1 SGHTA, CDR2 FQGTGA. The DNA of the CDR3 is TGTGCCAGCAGCTTATTTGCAGGTCCCTACGAGCAGTACTTC. Its protein product is CASSLFAGPYEQYF.

This clone was observed a handful of times. This sequence joins TRBV11-2 and TRBJ1-4, with D perhaps TRBD1 (6 bases). V gave up 5 bases and J gave up 6 bases, with 16 bases separating them. Germline lookup yields CDR1 SGHAT and CDR2 FQNNGV. This CDR3 is 15 amino acids long. The CDR3 DNA reads TGTGCCAGCAGCCCTTTTGGAGGGGGGGATGAAAAACTGTTTTTT. Amino acids: CASSPFGGGDEKLFF.

This clone occurred a few times. The V call is TRBV30, the J call TRBJ1-1; perhaps TRBD1 as D (5 bases). The V gene's germline CDR1 is GTSNPN and CDR2 SVGIG (reference sequence). Trimming stripped 2 bases from V and 1 base from J, with 11 bases between. The CDR3 has 14 amino acids. CDR3 DNA sequence: TGTGCCTGGAGTCAGGCAGGGTCGAACACTGAAGCTTTCTTT. Amino acid sequence: CAWSQAGSNTEAFF. The variable domain in full, with the rest retrieved from reference TRBV30 and TRBJ1-1, is SQTIHQWPATLVQPVGSPLSLECTVEGTSNPNLYWYRQAAGRGLQLLFYSVGIGQISSEVPQNLSASRPQDRQFILSSKKLLLSDSGFYLCAWSQAGSNTEAFFGQGTRLTVV.

The chain uses TRBV9 and TRBJ2-1; 8 bases line up with TRBD1. V dropped 4 bases and J dropped 4; count of bases not matched to a gene: 7. This CDR3 spans 15 amino acids. CDR1 is SGDLS and CDR2 is YYNGEE in the germline V gene. CDR3: CASSSTGQVYNEQFF. In DNA, the CDR3 is TGTGCCAGCAGCTCCACGGGACAGGTTTACAATGAGCAGTTCTTC.

The chain couples TRBV9 to TRBJ1-2, with TRBD1 as a possible D gene (5 bases). Per germline, CDR1 SGDLS and CDR2 YYNGEE. Trimming took 0 bases from V and 4 from J, leaving 16 bases between them. The CDR3 consists of 16 residues. The CDR3 loop reads CASSVAAQGELYGYTF. The DNA of the CDR3 is TGTGCCAGCAGCGTAGCTGCCCAAGGGGAACTCTATGGCTACACCTTC.

The chain employs TRBV2 and TRBJ1-1; 9 bases map to TRBD1. Germline assignment: CDR1 SNHLY and CDR2 FYNNEI. J was trimmed by 5 bases and V by 1 base; bases with no gene match: 8. This CDR3 has 16 residues. The CDR3 bases are TGTGCCAGCAGTGAAGAGGGGACAGGGTGGAAGACTGAAGCTTTCTTT. This sequence encodes CASSEEGTGWKTEAFF.

Only a few counts were recorded for this clone. This chain joins TRBV7-9 and TRBJ1-5; D call uncertain. Trimming took off 1 base at V and 2 bases at J, with 9 bases between the two ends. Germline V lookup: CDR1 SEHNR, CDR2 FQNEAQ (reference sequence). The CDR3 has 15 amino acids. CDR3 residues: CASSLGREGNQPQHF. As DNA, the CDR3 is TGTGCCAGCAGCTTAGGCCGGGAGGGCAATCAGCCCCAGCATTTT.

The J gene is TRBJ1-1, the V gene TRBV7-9; 8 nucleotides agree with TRBD1. Germline trimming cut 3 bases from V and 0 bases from J; bases unmatched to any gene: 9. CDR1 is SEHNR, CDR2 FQNEAQ, per germline (reference sequence). CDR3 length equals 17 residues. This chain's CDR3 is CASSLWAGGLMNTEAFF. The CDR3, as DNA: TGTGCCAGCAGCTTGTGGGCAGGGGGCCTCATGAACACTGAAGCTTTCTTT.

The J gene is TRBJ1-6, the V gene TRBV9; no clear D. Germline V gene lookup returns CDR1 SGDLS and CDR2 YYNGEE. V was trimmed by 2 bases and J by 1 base, leaving 7 bases between them. CDR3 size: 15 residues. The CDR3 loop is CASSVEGSYNSPLHF. The CDR3 DNA reads TGTGCCAGCAGCGTTGAGGGTTCCTATAATTCACCCCTCCACTTT.

The chain recombines TRBV5-8 with TRBJ1-5; D is undetermined. Per germline, CDR1 SGHTS and CDR2 YDEGEE. V shed 4 bases and J shed 2 bases, with 19 bases lying between them. This CDR3 region has 17 residues. The CDR3 sequence: CASSPSVSSRGNQPQHF. The CDR3 nucleotides read TGTGCCAGCAGCCCGTCCGTTTCTAGTAGAGGCAATCAGCCCCAGCATTTT. Drawing the rest from reference TRBV5-8 and TRBJ1-5, the complete variable domain is EAGVTQSPTHLIKTRGQQATLRCSPISGHTSVYWYQQALGLGLQFLLWYDEGEERNRGNFPPRFSGRQFPNYSSELNVNALELEDSALYLCASSPSVSSRGNQPQHFGDGTRLSIL.

The chain employs TRBV4-1 and TRBJ1-5; tentative D call: TRBD1 (6 bases). This CDR3 comprises 15 residues. CDR1 and CDR2 from the germline V gene are MGHRA and YSYEKL. V was pared by 0 bases and J by 2 bases, with 8 bases between. CDR3 sequence reads: CASSQEGGGNQPQHF. The CDR3 DNA reads as TGCGCCAGCAGCCAAGAAGGGGGGGGCAATCAGCCCCAGCATTTT.

This clone is large. V and J are TRBV10-3 and TRBJ1-1; possible D gene TRBD1, 5 bases. Looked up from germline, CDR1 is ENHRY and CDR2 is SYGVKD. The germline V and J ends were trimmed by 2 bases and 1 base, with 11 bases remaining between them. The CDR3 is 15 amino acids. CDR3 region: CAISEGGTPNTEAFF. The CDR3 nucleotides are TGTGCCATCAGTGAGGGGGGGACCCCGAACACTGAAGCTTTCTTT.

This clone has just a few counts. The V and J genes are TRBV6-5 and TRBJ1-2, with 7 bases fitting TRBD1. Unmatched junction bases numbered 1, after V lost 7 bases and J lost 5 bases. Germline V CDR1 and CDR2: MNHEY, SVGAGI. This CDR3 contains 11 residues. The CDR3 DNA sequence: TGTGCCAGCAAGACAGGGTATGGCTACACCTTC. This translates into CASKTGYGYTF.

This clone was seen only once. The V call is TRBV25-1, the J call TRBJ1-1; TRBD1 might be the D (5 bases). The germline V gene has CDR1 MGHDK and CDR2 SYGVNS. V shed 3 bases and J shed 5 bases, with 13 bases lying between them. The CDR3 has 14 residues. The CDR3 here is CASSELGGRTEAFF. In DNA, the CDR3 is TGTGCCAGCAGTGAGTTGGGGGGGAGGACTGAAGCTTTCTTT.

CDR3 loop: CASSEEGLPSSYEQYF. Here the CDR3 DNA reads TGTGCCAGCAGTGAGGAGGGACTTCCGAGCTCCTACGAGCAGTACTTC. This sequence joins TRBV2 and TRBJ2-7; D may be TRBD2 (6 bases). V was pared by 3 bases and J by 0 bases, with 15 bases between. From germline, CDR1 is SNHLY and CDR2 FYNNEI. The CDR3 is 16 amino acids.

The V call is TRBV6-1, the J call TRBJ2-7; D may be TRBD2 (7 bases). Germline lookup yields CDR1 MNHNS and CDR2 SASEGT. The CDR3 consists of 14 residues. Trimming stripped 3 bases from V and 2 bases from J, with 11 bases between. CDR3 region: CASSEGGGPYEQYF. As DNA, the CDR3 is TGTGCCAGCAGTGAGGGAGGGGGTCCCTACGAGCAGTACTTC.

The V gene is TRBV7-9, the J gene TRBJ2-5; TRBD1 matches 7 bases. The ends lost 3 bases at V and 4 bases at J; junction bases unmatched: 14. Germline V gives CDR1 SEHNR, CDR2 FQNEAQ (reference sequence). CDR3 length: 17 amino acids. The CDR3 here is CASSLDVRDSNLETQYF. In DNA form, the CDR3 reads TGTGCCAGCAGCTTGGACGTCCGGGACAGCAATTTAGAGACCCAGTACTTC.

This clone appeared once. J is TRBJ2-7 and V is TRBV4-3; D remains unclear. This CDR3 has 15 amino acids. Trimming pared 3 bases from V and 0 bases from J, leaving 12 bases between. The germline CDR1 and CDR2 sequences are LGHNA and YSLEER. The CDR3 reads CASSHGRDSSYEQYF. In nucleotides, the CDR3 is TGCGCCAGCAGCCATGGTCGCGACTCCTCCTACGAGCAGTACTTC.

This chain connects TRBV6-6 to TRBJ2-5, with TRBD1 matching over 7 bases. The J call is in doubt because the DNA end fits TRBJ2-7 better. This CDR3 has 16 amino acids. Germline V gives CDR1 MNHNY, CDR2 SVGAGI (reference sequence). Here the CDR3 reads CASSFSRDSPSYEQYF. DNA for the CDR3: TGTGCCAGCAGTTTCTCTAGGGACAGTCCCTCCTACGAGCAGTACTTC.

The genes are TRBV10-3 and TRBJ2-5; the D gene is possibly TRBD2 (6 bases). The J call may be faulty, since TRBJ2-7 better matches the DNA end. The CDR3 length is 14 residues. Germline V gene data show CDR1 as ENHRY and CDR2 as SYGVKD. DNA for the CDR3: TGTGCCATCAGTGAGTCTCTAGCGACCTACGAGCAGTACTTC. Amino acid sequence: CAISESLATYEQYF.

This clone was seen only once. The J gene is TRBJ2-7, the V gene TRBV2; a weak D match, TRBD1 (7 bases). CDR1 and CDR2 from the germline V gene are SNHLY and FYNNEI. The V and J ends lost 10 bases and 5 bases respectively, with 12 bases between them. The CDR3 has 11 amino acids. DNA of the CDR3: TGTGCCAACCAGGGGGGACACGAGCAGTACTTC. Residues: CANQGGHEQYF.

This clone is medium-sized (0.01 to 0.1%) in the sample. The chain's CDR3 is CASSDGVSGNQPQHF. The CDR3 region has the DNA TGTGCCAGTTCCGATGGGGTTAGCGGCAATCAGCCCCAGCATTTT. J is TRBJ1-5 and V is TRBV7-9, with D unclear. V lost 9 bases, J lost 2 bases, and 17 bases lay in between. CDR1 and CDR2 from the germline V gene are SEHNR and FQNEAQ (reference sequence). The CDR3 sequence is 15 residues long.

The J gene is TRBJ1-1, the V gene TRBV6-5; 9 positions match TRBD1. This CDR3 has 14 amino acids. Per the germline V gene, CDR1 is MNHEY and CDR2 is SVGAGI. With V trimmed by 6 bases and J by 5 bases, 7 bases remained unmatched. CDR3: CASRQTGGVTEAFF. The CDR3, as DNA: TGTGCCAGCAGACAGACAGGGGGGGTGACTGAAGCTTTCTTT.

This clone was found a few times. The J gene is TRBJ2-7, the V gene TRBV4-2, with 8 bases fitting TRBD1. Trimming removed 5 bases from V and 5 bases from J; junction bases left unmatched: 11. From germline, CDR1 is LGHNA and CDR2 YNFKEQ. The CDR3 sequence is 15 residues long. In nucleotides, the CDR3 is TGTGCCAGCAGCACAATGGGGACAGGAGGTGACGAGCAGTACTTC. Its protein is CASSTMGTGGDEQYF.

This clone showed up just a few times. The chain links TRBV4-3 to TRBJ2-2; the match to TRBD2 covers 9 bases. With V trimmed by 0 bases and J by 0 bases, 5 bases remained unmatched. Germline V gives CDR1 LGHNA, CDR2 YSLEER. This CDR3 contains 18 residues. The CDR3 here is CASSQDRVAGANTGELFF. As DNA, the CDR3 is TGCGCCAGCAGCCAAGATCGGGTAGCGGGGGCGAACACCGGGGAGCTGTTTTTT.

This clone was counted between two and nine times. The chain recombines TRBV5-1 with TRBJ1-6, with TRBD1 as a possible D gene (6 bases). Trimming shortened V by 4 bases and J by 5 bases, and 13 bases separated the two germline ends. The CDR3 length is 15 residues. The germline CDR1 and CDR2 sequences are SGHRS and YFSETQ. In DNA form, the CDR3 reads TGCGCCAGCAGCCTACCGGGACACCATAATTCACCCCTCCACTTT. This codes for CASSLPGHHNSPLHF.